What follows describes a single TCR beta chain. The antigen it binds to is not known. No much larger clone exists at a distance of one base, and base qualities are not known. The method behind the library was the immunoSEQ multiplex PCR assay. In the authors' own workflow: A statistical classification framework was built to diagnose cytomegalovirus status from the catalog of TCR beta chain sequences. As stored in TCRdb, this immuneACCESS dataset retains in-frame rearrangements with V and J assigned. A fraction of the clones does not appear; measured against another copy, unresolved V genes explain less than half of the discrepancy, and the remainder lacks a known reason. V and J calls and clone size are as listed in that table; D and trimming were resolved from the DNA. The sample table shows 100,000 to 150,000 clones, and 94% are seen once. The biggest ten clones account for less than 1.5% of the sample.

Trimming accounts for 5 bases at V and 4 bases at J, while the number of junction bases matched to no gene is 7. The CDR3 spans 15 residues, from the cysteine through the phenylalanine. The read is trimmed to its CDR3 DNA, 45 bases read in frame from base 1. Taken from the germline V gene, the CDR1 and CDR2 loops are SGHAT and FQNNGV. The donors belonged to the validation cohort of around 120 subjects, which was separate from the 666-subject first cohort. This sample stems from a study of cytomegalovirus exposure and HLA in healthy donors (TCRdb year 2017). Broadly, across the study: According to a later analysis, the 120 or so validation repertoires were produced on the same platform as the 666 repertoires of the first cohort. The study aimed to test whether cataloging public T cell receptors could reveal signatures of past pathogen exposure. Along with the approximately 620-subject first cohort, a separate validation cohort of approximately 110 different subjects was used. To predict cytomegalovirus infection status, the study combined high-throughput TCR immunosequencing, statistical association of individual TCRs with disease status, and machine learning. The full study reports these points: A later analysis found that TCRs clustered in the first cohort also tended to co-occur in the roughly 120 validation repertoires, with 94% of cluster scores above 0. In both the original and validation cohorts, the classifier was reported to diagnose cytomegalovirus status with high specificity and sensitivity. The study gave a list of 150 to 200 TCR beta chains associated with cytomegalovirus. In vitro tests confirmed that a few of the cytomegalovirus-associated TCR beta chains recognize cytomegalovirus antigens. It was suggested by the authors that the approach could potentially be generalized to other disease states and immunological phenotypes. A later analysis lacked HLA typing for the validation cohort, so it scored co-occurrence in that cohort across all 130 or so repertoires. Across donors, most TCR sequences were observed very rarely, whereas some public TCRs were present in many individuals.

The sequence joins TRBV11-2 to TRBJ1-5, and TRBD1 aligns with 8 junction nucleotides. The TCR originated in a woman between 18 and 29 years old in good health and CMV-seronegative. The sample taken for sequencing was PBMCs. CDR3 protein: CASSALTGANQPQHF. The nucleotide sequence reads TGTGCCAGCAGCGCCCTGACAGGGGCGAATCAGCCCCAGCATTTT.